The text below deals with one T cell receptor beta chain. The antigen it binds to is not known. It has no much larger one-base neighbor in the sample; base qualities were not kept. Taken with the paper, the label for time point translates to: persistent/refractory GD, antithyroid drugs over 5 years with positive TRAb. For both TCR sequencing and RNA sequencing, RNA was extracted from PBMCs in TRIzol. The diagnosis of Graves' disease was made according to American Thyroid Association guidelines. Recruitment of patients was carried out at an endocrinology department in Xi'an, China. From each patient, approximately 10 milliliters of peripheral blood was collected into an EDTA anticoagulant tube. PBMCs were isolated by Ficoll Paque Plus density gradient separation without further T cell sorting. RNA quality was checked with an Agilent 2100 Bioanalyzer and agarose gel, and concentration with a NanoDrop 2000.

These data belong to a study of regulatory T cells in long-lasting Graves disease (dated by TCRdb to the early 2020s). Context from the whole study: To count as having persistent Graves' disease, a patient had to have received antithyroid drug treatment for over 5 years with TSH receptor autoantibodies remaining persistently positive. The study was conducted in China and was registered as a clinical trial. This study used TCR sequencing and RNA sequencing of peripheral blood to compare persistent Graves' disease patients against newly diagnosed Graves' disease patients. On average, persistent Graves' disease patients in the clinical cohort had been on antithyroid drugs for approximately ten years. A total of 35 or so samples were covered by TCR sequencing, comprising some 13 persistent and around 20 newly diagnosed Graves' disease patients.

The method was multiplex PCR. Sequencing was performed on an Illumina HiSeq 4000. CDR3 regions were amplified by Arm-PCR with iRepertoire HTBI primers to construct TCR beta libraries. Before sequencing, the PCR products went through gel purification. Turning to the authors' computational methods: Gene usage analysis of CDR3 amino acid clonotypes relied on the roughly 60 TRBV and about 15 TRBJ segments identified across samples. Filtered high-quality paired reads were merged into contigs using COPE and FqMerger. Contigs were aligned with BLAST to IMGT TRBV, TRBD and TRBJ reference genes, and CDR3 was defined per IMGT. Clonotypes above 0.1% frequency were classified as highly expanded clones. Shannon entropy was used to measure repertoire diversity, and the Gini coefficient was used to measure V-J evenness. A clonotype was considered public if more than one individual shared it. The public reads were reprocessed in TCRdb via fastp at Q25 and MiXCR, keeping in-frame beta chains. CDR3 protein duplicates are merged, each entry listing the most common genes and DNA. These V and J calls rely on TCRdb rather than the paper's analysis. This sample lists 350,000 to 500,000 distinct CDR3 sequences; roughly a fifth were detected once. Of the sample, around an eighth falls within the top ten clones.

Overall study outcomes, separate from this receptor: More public clonotypes were shared among persistent patients (roughly 2,700) than among newly diagnosed patients (roughly 1,000). Peripheral blood alone was examined, since thyroid tissue, which constituted the primary lesion, could not be accessed. Sequencing and analysis were restricted to the TCR beta chain. As a limitation, the authors acknowledged that the small sample size may reduce accuracy. Lower TCR Shannon entropy and fewer highly expanded clones were observed in persistent Graves' disease patients than in newly diagnosed patients, which suggested clonal expansion.

Sequencing was performed on peripheral blood mononuclear cells (PBMCs), taken when the disease was refractory, from a patient treated with antithyroid drugs. The clonotype originates from a female donor with Graves disease.

The sequenced DNA: TGTGCCAGTAGTATGGACAGGGTCGAGATTCAGCCCCAGCATTTT. It encodes CASSMDRVEIQPQHF. The V and J genes are TRBV19 and TRBJ1-5, with 8 bases matching TRBD1. Taken from the germline V gene (reference sequence), the CDR1 and CDR2 loops are LNHDA and SQIVND. The CDR3 sequence holds 15 residues, the cysteine and phenylalanine included. Only CDR3 DNA is held: 45 bases, read in frame from base 1. The V end gives up 3 bases and the J end 6 bases, leaving 7 bases in the junction not matched to a gene.